The following is a T cell receptor beta chain sequence with its context. In the source study's methods: The assay estimated nucleated cells by amplifying reference gene primers. Only in-frame clones appear in the TCRdb table, and some are missing; sequencing was by immunoSEQ multiplex PCR. V, J and clone size are taken as reported in that table, and D and trimming were inferred from the DNA itself. Among about 400,000 clones listed, roughly 89% were seen once. Individuals drawn from approximately 26 US areas were roughly 18 to 100 years old. Each participant's cohort was designated according to participant-reported clinical history. J was trimmed by 0 bases and V by 4 bases; bases with no gene match: 8. The CDR3 is 17 amino acids. The V gene's germline CDR1 is SGHRS and CDR2 YFSETQ. These data are taken from a study of blood T cell repertoires in COVID-19.

This chain joins TRBV5-1 and TRBJ2-7, with 12 bases lining up with TRBD2. This clonotype originated in a woman under 40 who had recovered from COVID-19. Source material: PBMCs or T cells enriched from blood (not recorded which). The CDR3 DNA is TGCGCCAGCAGCCCGGGACTAGCGGGCCTTTCCTCCTACGAGCAGTACTTC. Translated, it gives CASSPGLAGLSSYEQYF. Variable domain in full (rest from reference TRBV5-1 and TRBJ2-7): KAGVTQTPRYLIKTRGQQVTLSCSPISGHRSVSWYQQTPGQGLQFLFEYFSETQRNKGNFPGRFSGRQFSNSRSEMNVSTLELGDSALYLCASSPGLAGLSSYEQYFGPGTRLTVT.